These 30 T cell receptor beta chains came from one sample sequenced in a study of T cell responses to AZD1222 COVID-19 vaccine. The data were produced by immunoSEQ multiplex PCR, yet TCRdb's version contains in-frame clones alone and is incomplete. Of roughly 140,000 clones listed, under 95% were seen once; the top ten hold less than 2%. The material sequenced was peripheral blood, taken 28 days after the second AZD1222 dose. These receptors were collected from an adult who received the AZD1222 COVID-19 vaccine.

The gene calls are TRBV5-1 and TRBJ1-1, with TRBD1 matching over 7 bases. Germline loops: CDR1 SGHRS, CDR2 YFSETQ. This CDR3 contains 16 residues. The trim removed 4 bases at V and 4 bases at J, leaving 13 bases unmatched. CDR3 in DNA: TGCGCCAGCAGCATAGACCCAGGGGGGGCGGGCACTGAAGCTTTCTTT. Translating gives CASSIDPGGAGTEAFF. Full variable domain (rest looked up from reference TRBV5-1 and TRBJ1-1): KAGVTQTPRYLIKTRGQQVTLSCSPISGHRSVSWYQQTPGQGLQFLFEYFSETQRNKGNFPGRFSGRQFSNSRSEMNVSTLELGDSALYLCASSIDPGGAGTEAFFGQGTRLTVV.

This clone was picked up one time. This chain joins TRBV5-4 and TRBJ1-6, with D possibly TRBD1 on 5 matching bases. With 0 bases removed from V and 13 bases from J, the gap between germline ends came to 20 bases. The CDR3 runs 16 residues. Germline lookup yields CDR1 SGHNT and CDR2 YYREEE (reference sequence). CDR3: CASSLEGPGGITPLHF. CDR3 nucleotides: TGTGCCAGCAGCTTGGAGGGGCCTGGGGGAATAACGCCCCTCCACTTT.

This chain links TRBV5-1 with TRBJ2-7; D possibly corresponds to TRBD2 (6 bases). CDR3 length: 16 residues. Trimming took 3 bases from V and 11 from J, leaving 27 bases between them. Germline V gene sequence: CDR1 SGHRS, CDR2 YFSETQ. The CDR3 sequence is CASSSVQTGTGDKKYF. For the CDR3, the DNA is TGCGCCAGCAGCTCCGTCCAAACCGGGACGGGAGATAAGAAGTACTTC. The whole variable domain, remainder taken from reference TRBV5-1 and TRBJ2-7, is KAGVTQTPRYLIKTRGQQVTLSCSPISGHRSVSWYQQTPGQGLQFLFEYFSETQRNKGNFPGRFSGRQFSNSRSEMNVSTLELGDSALYLCASSSVQTGTGDKKYFGPGTRLTVT.

The V gene is TRBV5-4, the J gene TRBJ1-2, with D perhaps matching TRBD1 (5 bases). Trimming left V 0 bases short and J 0 bases short, with 15 bases between. The CDR3 contains 17 residues. The germline CDR1 and CDR2 sequences are SGHNT and YYREEE (reference sequence). Here the CDR3 reads CASSLGGGASANYGYTF. As DNA, the CDR3 is TGTGCCAGCAGCTTGGGGGGTGGGGCCAGTGCTAACTATGGCTACACCTTC.

The genes are TRBV9 and TRBJ2-2; D uncertain. CDR3 length: 14 amino acids. V was trimmed by 4 bases and J by 0 bases, leaving 7 bases between them. Germline values: CDR1 SGDLS, CDR2 YYNGEE. The CDR3 is CASSPSTNTGELFF. CDR3 bases: TGTGCCAGCAGCCCCTCTACGAACACCGGGGAGCTGTTTTTT.

There are a few counts of this clone. This chain uses TRBV14 with TRBJ2-5; D is perhaps TRBD2 (6 bases). This CDR3 has 16 residues. Trimming left V 1 base short and J 1 base short, with 13 bases between. Germline CDR1 and CDR2: SGHDN and FVKESK. This CDR3 is CASSQVGGATQETQYF. The CDR3 DNA sequence: TGTGCCAGCAGCCAAGTCGGCGGGGCCACCCAAGAGACCCAGTACTTC.

V and J are TRBV2 and TRBJ1-6; 7 bases are shared with TRBD1. This CDR3 region has 15 residues. Germline V gene sequence: CDR1 SNHLY, CDR2 FYNNEI. V was pared by 6 bases and J by 3 bases, with 5 bases of the junction left unmatched. CDR3 sequence reads: CASRISGGYNSPLHF. DNA of the CDR3: TGTGCCAGCAGGATCTCAGGGGGCTATAATTCACCCCTCCACTTT.

This chain joins TRBV7-8 and TRBJ2-3; D call uncertain. Trimming took 5 bases from V and 3 from J, leaving 6 bases between them. The CDR3 is made up of 12 amino acids. Germline V lookup: CDR1 SGHVS, CDR2 FQNEAQ. Here the CDR3 DNA reads TGTGCCAGCAGCCCCTATACAGATACGCAGTATTTT. Encoded protein: CASSPYTDTQYF.

DNA for the CDR3: TGTGCCAGCAGCTTAGGACAGGGCCCCTCCGCACGAAGGAATTCACCCCTCCACTTT. It translates to CASSLGQGPSARRNSPLHF. The V gene is TRBV11-2, the J gene TRBJ1-6, with TRBD1 matching over 7 bases. Trimming took 1 base from V and 7 from J; bases not matched to a gene: 16. Germline CDR1 SGHAT, CDR2 FQNNGV. The CDR3 is 19 residues long.

The chain is built from TRBV29-1 and TRBJ2-7; no clear D. This CDR3 comprises 13 residues. Germline loops: CDR1 SQVTM, CDR2 ANQGSEA. The V end was cut by 2 bases, the J end by 1 base, with 9 bases between. DNA for the CDR3: TGCAGCGTTGAATTTGGGCCTTCCTACGAGCAGTACTTC. Amino acid sequence: CSVEFGPSYEQYF.

The chain combines TRBV19 with TRBJ1-1, with D hard to call. V dropped 0 bases and J dropped 1 base, with 6 bases sitting between them. CDR1 is LNHDA and CDR2 is SQIVND in the germline V gene (reference sequence). This CDR3 region has 14 residues. This CDR3 reads CASSIDWRNTEAFF. CDR3 nucleotides: TGTGCCAGTAGTATAGATTGGAGGAACACTGAAGCTTTCTTT.

V and J are TRBV19 and TRBJ2-1; 9 bases align to TRBD1. With 5 bases clipped from V and 6 bases from J, the junction kept 11 bases outside the gene matches. The CDR3 covers 16 residues. The germline V gene has CDR1 LNHDA and CDR2 SQIVND (reference sequence). As DNA, the CDR3 is TGTGCCAGTAGTCCAGCTCCGGGACAGGGATCCAATGAGCAGTTCTTC. This translates into CASSPAPGQGSNEQFF.

The gene calls are TRBV6-5 and TRBJ2-2; 7 bases are shared with TRBD1. The CDR3 runs 14 residues. Germline lookup yields CDR1 MNHEY and CDR2 SVGAGI. The ends lost 5 bases at V and 5 bases at J; junction bases unmatched: 5. Here the CDR3 DNA reads TGTGCCAGCAGTCTAACAGGGGAGACCGGGGAGCTGTTTTTT. Its translation is CASSLTGETGELFF.

The genes are TRBV3-1 (or the pseudogene TRBV3-2) and TRBJ1-4, with TRBD1 as a possible D gene (5 bases). The germline CDR1 and CDR2 sequences are LGHDT and YNNKEL (reference sequence). This CDR3 contains 16 residues. The germline V and J ends were trimmed by 0 bases and 8 bases, with 16 bases remaining between them. DNA for the CDR3: TGTGCCAGCAGCCAAGATTTTTCAGGGTTTCGGGAAAAACTGTTTTTT. Protein sequence: CASSQDFSGFREKLFF.

The chain couples TRBV5-6 to TRBJ1-5; the D gene is possibly TRBD1 (5 bases). This CDR3 is 18 amino acids long. V shed 7 bases and J shed 7 bases, with 30 bases lying between them. CDR1 and CDR2 (germline): SGHDT, YYEEEE. This CDR3 reads CASPEQLGGSGRGQPQHF. The CDR3 nucleotides read TGTGCCAGCCCGGAGCAGCTTGGGGGGTCAGGGAGAGGACAGCCCCAGCATTTT.

The V call is TRBV19, the J call TRBJ1-2, with D perhaps TRBD1 (6 bases). Germline V CDR1 and CDR2: LNHDA, SQIVND (reference sequence). Trimming stripped 7 bases from V and 0 bases from J, with 21 bases between. CDR3 size: 17 residues. The CDR3 sequence is CASIRMGGAATNYGYTF. DNA of the CDR3: TGTGCCAGTATAAGAATGGGGGGCGCGGCGACTAACTATGGCTACACCTTC.

V and J are TRBV7-2 and TRBJ2-5; the match to TRBD2 covers 9 bases. Trimming at V came to 5 bases and at J to 1 base, leaving 8 bases not matched to a gene. Germline lookup yields CDR1 SGHTA and CDR2 FQGNSA. The CDR3 contains 16 residues. CDR3 coding DNA: TGTGCCAGCAGCCTCGTTATAGCGGGGGTCCAAGAGACCCAGTACTTC. Its protein is CASSLVIAGVQETQYF.

In the case of this clone: This sample includes further DNA sequences coding for the same CDR3. The chain has TRBV19 and TRBJ1-2; TRBD1 agrees at 8 bases. The CDR3 loop spans 13 amino acids. Germline CDR1 and CDR2: LNHDA and SQIVND (reference sequence). V shed 6 bases and J 4 bases; nucleotides not matched to a gene: 4. CDR3 DNA sequence: TGTGCCAGTAGCACAGGGGGGACCTATGGCTACACCTTC. It encodes CASSTGGTYGYTF.

J is TRBJ1-5 and V is TRBV4-1, with a weak D call TRBD1 (6 bases). The CDR3 runs to 15 residues. Trimming removed 4 bases at V and 6 bases at J, with 16 bases between. Germline CDR1 reads MGHRA; CDR2 reads YSYEKL. Here the CDR3 reads CASSREPGHLQPQHF. The CDR3 nucleotides are TGCGCCAGCAGCCGCGAACCGGGACACCTTCAGCCCCAGCATTTT.

The J gene is TRBJ2-4, the V gene TRBV6-5; D is uncertain. Germline V CDR1 and CDR2: MNHEY, SVGAGI. V lost 6 bases and J lost 6, with 9 bases in between. The CDR3 runs 12 residues. For the CDR3, the DNA is TGTGCCAGCAGCCCGCCCGGAAACATTCAGTACTTC. This sequence encodes CASSPPGNIQYF.

The chain combines TRBV5-5 with TRBJ1-1; D is possibly TRBD1 (5 bases). Trimming shortened V by 4 bases and J by 5 bases, and 15 bases separated the two germline ends. Germline CDR1 and CDR2: SGHKS and YYEKEE (reference sequence). CDR3 size: 14 residues. CDR3 sequence: CASSLREGNTEAFF. For the CDR3, the DNA is TGTGCCAGCAGCCTCCGAGAGGGGAATACTGAAGCTTTCTTT.

The chain has TRBV7-2 and TRBJ1-3; 7 bases are shared with TRBD1. V lost 5 bases to trimming and J lost 9 bases; unmatched junction nucleotides: 4. This CDR3 has 12 residues. From germline, CDR1 is SGHTA and CDR2 FQGNSA. The CDR3 spells CASSNYRGTIYF. For the CDR3, the DNA is TGTGCCAGCAGCAACTACAGGGGCACCATATATTTT.

The chain uses TRBV7-9 and TRBJ1-2; D not resolved. This CDR3 is 11 amino acids long. The germline CDR1 and CDR2 sequences are SEHNR and FQNEAQ (reference sequence). Trimming shortened V by 6 bases and J by 8 bases, and 10 bases separated the two germline ends. This chain's CDR3 is CASSPERGYTF. The CDR3 DNA reads as TGTGCCAGCAGTCCCGAGAGGGGCTACACCTTC.

The J gene is TRBJ1-5, the V gene TRBV12-3 or TRBV12-4; D gene uncertain. The V gene lost 3 bases and the J gene lost 8 bases, with 8 bases spanning the gap. This CDR3 comprises 12 residues. This CDR3 is CASSFGEKPQHF. CDR3 sequence (DNA): TGTGCCAGCAGTTTTGGGGAGAAGCCCCAGCATTTT.

The chain has TRBV10-2 and TRBJ1-2; no firm D call. Germline loops: CDR1 WSHSY, CDR2 SAAADI. CDR3 size: 13 residues. V lost 0 bases and J 10 bases, leaving 12 bases between the germline ends. CDR3 sequence: CASSESMVGFYTF. The CDR3 coding sequence is TGCGCCAGCAGTGAGTCTATGGTGGGATTCTACACCTTC.

The chain carries TRBV21-1 and TRBJ2-1; TRBD2, the table's D call, lacks a check against the DNA. TRBV21-1 is reported as a pseudogene. CDR3 length: 8 amino acids. This chain's CDR3 is CASLEQFF. Written as DNA, the CDR3 is TGTGCCAGCCTTGAGCAGTTCTTC.

The chain uses TRBV18 and TRBJ2-1, with D unclear. Germline CDR1 KGHSH, CDR2 LQKENI. This CDR3 is built from 13 residues. V was shortened by 1 base and J by 8 bases, with 9 bases between the two germline ends. The CDR3 loop reads CASSPQTTDEQFF. DNA of the CDR3: TGTGCCAGCTCACCACAAACTACCGATGAGCAGTTCTTC.

The chain carries TRBV4-2 and TRBJ1-1, with a tentative D call TRBD1 (6 bases). The germline V gene has CDR1 LGHNA and CDR2 YNFKEQ. Trimming pared 3 bases from V and 1 base from J, leaving 12 bases between. This CDR3 spans 15 amino acids. CDR3 sequence (DNA): TGTGCCAGCAGCCACCGAGGACAGAGGAACACTGAAGCTTTCTTT. This translates into CASSHRGQRNTEAFF.

In regard to this clone: This specimen includes other DNA sequences encoding the same CDR3. The J gene is TRBJ1-1, the V gene TRBV6-6; no definite D call. The germline gives CDR1 MNHNY, CDR2 SVGAGI (reference sequence). The ends were cut back, 0 bases at V and 4 bases at J, with 3 bases in the middle. This CDR3 has 12 residues. CDR3 bases: TGTGCCAGCAGTTACTCGTCCACTGAAGCTTTCTTT. Protein product: CASSYSSTEAFF.

The V and J genes are TRBV5-1 and TRBJ1-1, with D unresolved. There are 15 residues in the CDR3. V lost 0 bases to trimming and J lost 0 bases, with 9 bases between them. Germline CDR1 is SGHRS and CDR2 is YFSETQ. The CDR3 loop is CASSLERWMNTEAFF. The CDR3 bases are TGCGCCAGCAGCTTGGAGCGTTGGATGAACACTGAAGCTTTCTTT.